The 21 T cell receptor beta chains below all came from one sample that was sequenced in a study of blood T cells in healthy people across ages. The second PCR ran about 6 to 11 cycles with a sample-barcoded 5' primer and J-beta primers. From the 5' RACE reads, TCRdb called clonotypes with MiXCR, one entry per CDR3 protein. The data hold some 1,500,000 distinct CDR3 sequences, with approximately 39% observed a single time. The source material was blood. The receptors were sampled from a woman under 30 in good health.

V usage is TRBV4-3 and J usage is TRBJ2-2; D is unclear. V lost 0 bases to trimming and J lost 6 bases, with 8 bases between them. Germline-derived CDR1 and CDR2 are LGHNA and YSLEER. The CDR3 sequence is 14 residues long. In DNA, the CDR3 is TGCGCCAGCAGCCAAGAATATGGGGCCGGGGAGCTGTTTTTT. Translating gives CASSQEYGAGELFF.

This chain uses TRBV11-3 with TRBJ1-5, with 7 nucleotides matching TRBD1. The CDR3 has 16 residues. Germline V gene sequence: CDR1 SGHNT, CDR2 YENEEA. J was trimmed by 6 bases and V by 1 base; bases with no gene match: 9. The CDR3 nucleotides are TGTGCCAGCAGCTTAGGGGATACAGGGGTGGGTCAGCCCCAGCATTTT. Residues: CASSLGDTGVGQPQHF.

The chain combines TRBV7-3 with TRBJ1-1; D uncertain. V lost 5 bases to trimming and J lost 5 bases, with 12 bases between them. CDR1 and CDR2 (germline): SGHTA, FQGTGA. The CDR3 runs to 13 residues. CDR3 in amino acids: CASSTLGVTEAFF. The CDR3 DNA follows: TGTGCCAGCAGCACCCTAGGTGTAACTGAAGCTTTCTTT. Full variable domain (outside the CDR3, taken from reference TRBV7-3 and TRBJ1-1): GAGVSQTPSNKVTEKGKYVELRCDPISGHTALYWYRQSLGQGPEFLIYFQGTGAADDSGLPNDRFFAVRPEGSVSTLKIQRTERGDSAVYLCASSTLGVTEAFFGQGTRLTVV.

This chain links TRBV7-9 with TRBJ2-1; D remains ambiguous. This CDR3 comprises 16 residues. The germline gives CDR1 SEHNR, CDR2 FQNEAQ (reference sequence). Trimming stripped 1 base from V and 0 bases from J, with 10 bases between. The chain's CDR3 is CASSLVGLSSYNEQFF. In DNA, the CDR3 is TGTGCCAGCAGCTTAGTGGGCCTTAGCTCCTACAATGAGCAGTTCTTC.

The chain links TRBV6-5 to TRBJ2-5; 7 bases match TRBD1. With 6 bases clipped from V and 5 bases from J, the junction kept 9 bases outside the gene matches. The CDR3 sequence is 14 residues long. Germline assignment: CDR1 MNHEY and CDR2 SVGAGI. The CDR3 DNA sequence: TGTGCCAGCAGGCTACAGGGGTATTTGGAGACCCAGTACTTC. The encoded protein is CASRLQGYLETQYF.

Turning to this clonotype: The CDR3 carries no conserved terminal phenylalanine or tryptophan, so it likely arises from a read error. The V call is TRBV7-3, the J call TRBJ2-2, with a weak D call TRBD1 (7 bases). The CDR3 sequence is 16 residues long. Germline CDR1 SGHTA, CDR2 FQGTGA. V lost 4 bases, J lost 4 bases, and 16 bases lay in between. The DNA of the CDR3 is TGTGCCAGCAGCTCGCGGGACAGACAAATCACCGGGGAGCTGTTTGTT. Translation: CASSSRDRQITGELFV.

The chain carries TRBV20-1 and TRBJ2-3, with TRBD2 matching 10 bases. Looked up from germline, CDR1 is DFQATT and CDR2 is SNEGSKA (reference sequence). This CDR3 region has 14 residues. Germline trimming cut 6 bases from V and 13 bases from J; bases unmatched to any gene: 16. The DNA of the CDR3 is TGCAGTGCATCACTAGCGGGGCGTTGGGACCTTAAGTATTTT. Encoded protein: CSASLAGRWDLKYF.

There are a few counts of this clonotype. The chain has TRBV7-9 and TRBJ2-3, with 8 bases lining up with TRBD1. Germline CDR1 and CDR2: SEHNR and FQNEAQ (reference sequence). The CDR3 sequence is 17 residues long. V shed 0 bases, J shed 3 bases, and the junction held 8 bases outside the gene matches. CDR3 coding DNA: TGTGCCAGCAGCTTAGCCCAGGGGGCGGTATCAACAGATACGCAGTATTTT. This codes for CASSLAQGAVSTDTQYF.

This clonotype showed up just a few times. The J gene is TRBJ2-7, the V gene TRBV6-1; 8 positions match TRBD2. From germline, CDR1 is MNHNS and CDR2 SASEGT. The CDR3 has 18 amino acids. Trimming took 5 bases from V and 4 from J; bases not matched to a gene: 19. The CDR3: CASSPEGLAGAGSYEQYF. In DNA form, the CDR3 reads TGTGCCAGCAGTCCGGAGGGGCTAGCGGGCGCAGGATCTTACGAGCAGTACTTC.

This clonotype was detected only a few times. The V call is TRBV29-1, the J call TRBJ2-3; 14 positions agree with TRBD2. The germline CDR1 and CDR2 sequences are SQVTM and ANQGSEA. V was clipped by 7 bases and J by 3 bases; unmatched bases: 9. CDR3 length equals 16 residues. CDR3 sequence reads: CSARGTSGSRTDTQYF. The CDR3 coding sequence is TGCAGCGCCCGGGGGACTAGCGGGAGTCGGACAGATACGCAGTATTTT.

Worth noting for this clonotype: A clone one base away is much larger, so this may be a read error. The rearrangement links TRBV27 to TRBJ2-7, with TRBD2 matching over 9 bases. The CDR3 runs to 14 residues. V lost 4 bases, J lost 6 bases, and 7 bases stayed unmatched. Germline-derived CDR1 and CDR2 are MNHEY and SMNVEV (reference sequence). In DNA, the CDR3 is TGTGCCAGCAGTTGGGCTAGCGGGATTTGCGAGCAGTACTTC. Translated, it gives CASSWASGICEQYF.

This clonotype was seen a single time. The V gene is TRBV2, the J gene TRBJ1-5; D gene unclear. The ends were cut back, 3 bases at V and 2 bases at J, with 11 bases in the middle. Germline CDR1 and CDR2: SNHLY and FYNNEI. There are 15 residues in the CDR3. Here the CDR3 reads CASSDNGRGNQPQHF. The CDR3 nucleotides are TGTGCCAGCAGTGATAACGGCCGAGGCAATCAGCCCCAGCATTTT.

This clonotype came up once. This chain connects TRBV25-1 to TRBJ1-5; 9 bases match TRBD1. The CDR3 sequence is 16 residues long. J gave up 5 bases and V 4 bases, and 9 bases lay outside the gene matches. Germline CDR1 reads MGHDK; CDR2 reads SYGVNS. CDR3 DNA sequence: TGTGCCAGCAGTGGGCATTCAAACAGGGGGCATCAGCCCCAGCATTTT. The encoded protein is CASSGHSNRGHQPQHF.

V gene TRBV28 combines with J gene TRBJ2-5, with D maybe TRBD1 (6 bases). Looked up from germline, CDR1 is MDHEN and CDR2 is SYDVKM. CDR3 length: 13 residues. The ends were cut back, 5 bases at V and 11 bases at J, with 18 bases in the middle. The CDR3 nucleotides are TGTGCCAGCAGTACGGGACACTTGAATGAGCAGTACTTC. Amino acid sequence: CASSTGHLNEQYF.

The chain uses TRBV7-9 and TRBJ2-1, with D perhaps TRBD1 (6 bases). The DNA end lines up better with TRBJ2-7; the J call may be wrong. The CDR3 is 16 residues long. In germline, CDR1 is SEHNR, CDR2 FQNEAQ (reference sequence). The CDR3 nucleotides read TGTGCCAGCAGCTTAGTGGTGGGGGCGTCCTACAATGAGCAGTACTTC. Translation: CASSLVVGASYNEQYF.

Many counts were recorded for this clonotype. This chain joins TRBV5-1 and TRBJ1-5; D may be TRBD1 (5 bases). The CDR3 spans 14 residues. V dropped 4 bases and J dropped 0 bases, with 8 bases sitting between them. Germline V CDR1 and CDR2: SGHRS, YFSETQ. Written as DNA, the CDR3 is TGCGCCAGCAGCCGGGACGGTAGCAATCAGCCCCAGCATTTT. Its translation is CASSRDGSNQPQHF.

The rearrangement uses TRBV12-3 or TRBV12-4 and TRBJ2-7; TRBD1 aligns across 7 bases. This CDR3 is 15 amino acids long. With V trimmed by 2 bases and J by 0 bases, 4 bases remained unmatched. CDR3 nucleotide sequence: TGTGCCAGCAGTTTAATGGGGACAGTCTCCTACGAGCAGTACTTC. It is translated as CASSLMGTVSYEQYF.

This chain joins TRBV11-3 and TRBJ2-4; 7 bases line up with TRBD1. V lost 2 bases, J lost 1 base, and 17 bases stayed unmatched. Germline-derived CDR1 and CDR2 are SGHNT and YENEEA. This CDR3 has 20 residues. The CDR3 region has the DNA TGTGCCAGCAGCTTAATATTCGACAGGGTGGACCCTATTGCCAAAAACATTCAGTACTTC. Translation: CASSLIFDRVDPIAKNIQYF. The whole variable domain, remainder taken from reference TRBV11-3 and TRBJ2-4, is EAGVVQSPRYKIIEKKQPVAFWCNPISGHNTLYWYLQNLGQGPELLIRYENEEAVDDSQLPKDRFSAERLKGVDSTLKIQPAELGDSAVYLCASSLIFDRVDPIAKNIQYFGAGTRLSVL.

This clonotype came up a few times. The chain is built from TRBV25-1 and TRBJ2-3, with unresolved D. From germline, CDR1 is MGHDK and CDR2 SYGVNS. This CDR3 contains 15 residues. Trimming pared 4 bases from V and 1 base from J, leaving 12 bases between. CDR3 region: CASSGLAVGTDTQYF. The CDR3 bases are TGTGCCAGCAGTGGGCTGGCAGTTGGCACAGATACGCAGTATTTT.

This clonotype appeared a few times. This chain links TRBV7-2 with TRBJ2-3; D may be TRBD1 or TRBD2 (5 bases each). The V end lost 5 bases, the J end lost 5 bases, and 20 bases lay between the germline ends. The V gene's germline CDR1 is SGHTA and CDR2 FQGNSA. There are 16 residues in the CDR3. CDR3 coding DNA: TGTGCCAGCAGCAATTCCGGGACCGCGGCGAGAGATACGCAGTATTTT. Its translation is CASSNSGTAARDTQYF.

The chain has TRBV11-1 and TRBJ2-1; D possibly corresponds to TRBD1 (5 bases). V lost 6 bases and J lost 0, with 12 bases in between. CDR1 and CDR2 from the germline V gene are SGHAT and FQDESV (reference sequence). This CDR3 contains 15 residues. CDR3 DNA: TGTGCCAGCAGGTCAAGGCAGGGCTCCTACAATGAGCAGTTCTTC. Amino acids: CASRSRQGSYNEQFF.